This passage covers 13 T cell receptor beta chains from one sample sequenced in a study of control samples from healthy donors and cancer patients. Sequenced by immunoSEQ multiplex PCR; TCRdb stores in-frame clones only, minus some. The sample gives some 110,000 clones, approximately 90% of which show up once; 1% to 1.4% is in the top ten. The specimen sequenced was PBMCs. The receptors here all came from a woman between 50 and 59 years old with colorectal cancer.

V usage is TRBV21-1 and J usage is TRBJ1-3; the table gives TRBD1 as D, unverified against the DNA. TRBV21-1 is marked as a pseudogene. The CDR3 has 14 residues. The CDR3 DNA sequence: TGTGCCAGCAGTACCAGATGCTCTGGAAACACCATATATTTT. It yields the protein CASSTRCSGNTIYF.

This chain connects TRBV20-1 to TRBJ2-4, with TRBD2 identical over 7 bases. V was pared by 7 bases and J by 15 bases, with 12 bases of the junction left unmatched. Germline V CDR1 and CDR2: DFQATT, SNEGSKA (reference sequence). The CDR3 has 11 amino acids. The CDR3 is CSVRPAGVAYF. DNA for the CDR3: TGCAGTGTCCGACCCGCGGGAGTGGCGTACTTC.

J is TRBJ1-2 and V is TRBV5-6, with 7 bases aligning to TRBD1. The V and J ends lost 4 bases and 8 bases, in that order; junction bases with no gene match: 5. Germline V gene data show CDR1 as SGHDT and CDR2 as YYEEEE. The CDR3 loop spans 12 amino acids. CDR3: CASSVGTVGYTF. The CDR3 region has the DNA TGTGCCAGCAGCGTGGGGACAGTAGGCTACACCTTC.

V is TRBV15 and J is TRBJ2-7; possible D gene TRBD1, 6 bases. Germline CDR1 reads LNHNV; CDR2 reads YYDKDF (reference sequence). This CDR3 region has 15 residues. Trimming shortened V by 1 base and J by 3 bases, and 13 bases separated the two germline ends. As DNA, the CDR3 is TGTGCCACCAGCAGAGGACTGGACAGCTACTACGAGCAGTACTTC. This translates into CATSRGLDSYYEQYF.

The chain uses TRBV9 and TRBJ1-1; D is perhaps TRBD1 (6 bases). V was cut by 4 bases and J by 2 bases, with 15 bases left in between. CDR1 SGDLS and CDR2 YYNGEE come from the germline V gene. The CDR3 is 15 amino acids. This CDR3 reads CASSSQGQPNTEAFF. DNA of the CDR3: TGTGCCAGCAGCTCCCAAGGACAGCCTAACACTGAAGCTTTCTTT.

As for this clone: Other DNA variants within this sample encode the same CDR3. The chain recombines TRBV9 with TRBJ2-7; TRBD2 matches 13 bases. The CDR3 runs 18 residues. Germline V gene data show CDR1 as SGDLS and CDR2 as YYNGEE. J lost 4 bases, V lost 4 bases, and 14 bases had no gene match. The CDR3 DNA reads TGTGCCAGCAGCATCGGTGGGGGGCCGGGACTAGCGGGGTACGAGCAGTACTTC. It specifies CASSIGGGPGLAGYEQYF.

The sample holds one count of this clone. The identical CDR3 is also encoded by other nucleotide sequences in the sample. This chain joins TRBV5-4 and TRBJ2-1; TRBD2 might be the D (5 bases). With 4 bases removed from V and 4 bases from J, the gap between germline ends came to 21 bases. This CDR3 comprises 17 residues. Germline V lookup: CDR1 SGHNT, CDR2 YYREEE (reference sequence). This CDR3 is CASSPTLRAADYNEQFF. Written as DNA, the CDR3 is TGTGCCAGCAGCCCGACTCTTCGGGCAGCGGATTACAATGAGCAGTTCTTC. The full variable domain, in which reference TRBV5-4 and TRBJ2-1 provide the parts outside the CDR3, is ETGVTQSPTHLIKTRGQQVTLRCSSQSGHNTVSWYQQALGQGPQFIFQYYREEENGRGNFPPRFSGLQFPNYSSELNVNALELDDSALYLCASSPTLRAADYNEQFFGPGTRLTVL.

The chain recombines TRBV19 with TRBJ2-7; TRBD1 might be the D (6 bases). CDR3 length: 15 amino acids. Trimming left V 3 bases short and J 3 bases short, with 15 bases between. Germline CDR1 reads LNHDA; CDR2 reads SQIVND (reference sequence). CDR3 DNA: TGTGCCAGTAGTATGGATGGGACAACATACTACGAGCAGTACTTC. Its translation is CASSMDGTTYYEQYF.

The chain recombines TRBV19 with TRBJ1-1, with a weak D call TRBD1 (5 bases). The CDR3 is 15 amino acids. Trimming left V 7 bases short and J 3 bases short, with 18 bases between. Germline CDR1 is LNHDA and CDR2 is SQIVND (reference sequence). In DNA, the CDR3 is TGTGCCAGTACTCAGGGACCCTCGTGGGACACTGAAGCTTTCTTT. This encodes CASTQGPSWDTEAFF.

The chain employs TRBV19 and TRBJ2-3, with D unresolved. Trimming shortened V by 6 bases and J by 5 bases, and 18 bases separated the two germline ends. Germline V gene sequence: CDR1 LNHDA, CDR2 SQIVND (reference sequence). CDR3 size: 15 residues. In DNA, the CDR3 is TGTGCCAGTAGAGCCCCGGGTGCGAATCGAGATACGCAGTATTTT. Its protein product is CASRAPGANRDTQYF.

The rearrangement uses TRBV14 and TRBJ2-1; TRBD2 aligns across 9 bases. The CDR3 consists of 16 residues. In germline, CDR1 is SGHDN, CDR2 FVKESK. With 0 bases clipped from V and 8 bases from J, the junction kept 8 bases outside the gene matches. The CDR3 DNA sequence: TGTGCCAGCAGCCAAGATTGGCCTAGCGGGATAGATGAGCAGTTCTTC. This sequence encodes CASSQDWPSGIDEQFF.

The chain couples TRBV5-6 to TRBJ1-2, with a weak D call TRBD1 (6 bases). The V end was cut by 1 base, the J end by 7 bases, with 11 bases between. Germline loops: CDR1 SGHDT, CDR2 YYEEEE. This CDR3 spans 13 amino acids. The CDR3 sequence: CASSLTGGVGYTF. The CDR3 DNA sequence: TGTGCCAGCAGCTTGACGGGGGGCGTTGGCTACACCTTC.

In regard to this clone: The sample has other DNA sequences that encode this CDR3 too. This chain joins TRBV5-1 and TRBJ2-3, with 11 bases that match TRBD2. The CDR3 is made up of 16 amino acids. Unmatched junction bases numbered 0, after V lost 0 bases and J lost 0 bases. Germline CDR1 SGHRS, CDR2 YFSETQ. CDR3 in DNA: TGCGCCAGCAGCTTGGGACTAGCGGGGAGCACAGATACGCAGTATTTT. As protein: CASSLGLAGSTDTQYF.